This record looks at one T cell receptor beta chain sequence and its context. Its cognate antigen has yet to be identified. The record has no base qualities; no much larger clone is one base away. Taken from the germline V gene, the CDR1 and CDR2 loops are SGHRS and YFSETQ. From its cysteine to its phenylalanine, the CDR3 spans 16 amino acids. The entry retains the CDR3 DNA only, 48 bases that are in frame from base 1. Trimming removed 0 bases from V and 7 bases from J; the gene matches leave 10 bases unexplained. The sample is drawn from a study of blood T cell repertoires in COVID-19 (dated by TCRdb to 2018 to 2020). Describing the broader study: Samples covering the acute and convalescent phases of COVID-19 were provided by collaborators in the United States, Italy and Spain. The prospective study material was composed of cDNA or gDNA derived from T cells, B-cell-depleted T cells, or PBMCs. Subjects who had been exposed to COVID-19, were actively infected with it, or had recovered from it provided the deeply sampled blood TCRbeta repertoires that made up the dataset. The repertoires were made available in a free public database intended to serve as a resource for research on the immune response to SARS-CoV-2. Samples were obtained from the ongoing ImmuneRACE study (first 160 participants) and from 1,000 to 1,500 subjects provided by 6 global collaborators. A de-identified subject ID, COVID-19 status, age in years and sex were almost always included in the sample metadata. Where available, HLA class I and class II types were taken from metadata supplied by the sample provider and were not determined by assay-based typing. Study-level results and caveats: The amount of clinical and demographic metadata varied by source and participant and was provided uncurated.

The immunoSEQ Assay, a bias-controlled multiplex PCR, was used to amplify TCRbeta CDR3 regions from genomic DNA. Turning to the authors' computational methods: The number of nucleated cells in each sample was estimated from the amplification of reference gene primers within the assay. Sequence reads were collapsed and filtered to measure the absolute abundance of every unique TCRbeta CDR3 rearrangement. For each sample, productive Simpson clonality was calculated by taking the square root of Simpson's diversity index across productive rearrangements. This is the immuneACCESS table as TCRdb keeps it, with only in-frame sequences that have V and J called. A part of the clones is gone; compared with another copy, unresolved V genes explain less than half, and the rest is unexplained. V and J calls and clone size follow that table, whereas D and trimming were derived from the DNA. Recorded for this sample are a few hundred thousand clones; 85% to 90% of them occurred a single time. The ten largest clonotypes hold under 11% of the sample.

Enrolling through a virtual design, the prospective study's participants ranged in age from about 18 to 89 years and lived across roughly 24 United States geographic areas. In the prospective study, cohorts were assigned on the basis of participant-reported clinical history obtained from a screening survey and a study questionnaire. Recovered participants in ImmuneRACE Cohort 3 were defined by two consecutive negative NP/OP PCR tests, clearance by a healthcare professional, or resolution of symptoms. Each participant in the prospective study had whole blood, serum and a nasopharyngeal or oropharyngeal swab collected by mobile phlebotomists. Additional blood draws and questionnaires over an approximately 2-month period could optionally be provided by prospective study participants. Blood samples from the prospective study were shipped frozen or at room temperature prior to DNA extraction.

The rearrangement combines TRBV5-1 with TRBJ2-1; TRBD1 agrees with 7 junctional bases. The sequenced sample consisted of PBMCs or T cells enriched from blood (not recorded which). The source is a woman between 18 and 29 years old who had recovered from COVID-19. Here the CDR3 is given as CASSLGIRDSKNEQFF. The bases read TGCGCCAGCAGCTTGGGAATAAGGGACAGCAAGAATGAGCAGTTCTTC.